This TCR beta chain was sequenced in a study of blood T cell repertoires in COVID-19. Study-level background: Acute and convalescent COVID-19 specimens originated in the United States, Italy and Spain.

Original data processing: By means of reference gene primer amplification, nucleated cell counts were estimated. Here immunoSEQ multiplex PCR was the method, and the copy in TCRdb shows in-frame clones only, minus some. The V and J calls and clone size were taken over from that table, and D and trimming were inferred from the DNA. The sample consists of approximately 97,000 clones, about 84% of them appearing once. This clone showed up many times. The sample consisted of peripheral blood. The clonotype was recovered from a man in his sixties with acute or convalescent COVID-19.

The CDR3 sequence: CATSSGRDEQFF. In DNA form, the CDR3 reads TGTGCCACCAGTTCTGGGCGGGATGAGCAGTTCTTC. This chain connects TRBV24-1 to TRBJ2-1; possibly TRBD2 for D (5 bases). The V gene lost 6 bases and the J gene lost 8 bases, with 10 bases spanning the gap. CDR3 length: 12 amino acids. Germline loops: CDR1 KGHDR, CDR2 SFDVKD.